This T cell receptor beta chain stems from a study of cytomegalovirus exposure and HLA in healthy donors listed by TCRdb under 2017. Study-level background: An earlier analysis of several hundred of the donors reported 250 to 350 Gb of sequence data and around 120 million unique TCR beta sequences from approximately 180 million T cells. Besides the first cohort of under 700 subjects, a separate validation cohort made up of 120 or so different subjects was used. Because of strong linkage in the cohort, a few DR-DQ haplotypes were treated as single units for association and clustering. HLA typing included class I and class II loci at four-digit resolution. Every repertoire in the discovery cohort had been generated on one and the same sequencing platform. The number of donors typed differed by locus, with roughly 629-640 for A, B, C, DRB1 and DQB1, around 500 for DQA1, 600 to 610 for DPA1, and under 490 for DPB1. Of the roughly 400 genotyped donors, over 65% fell in the genetic ancestry cluster associated with self-reported Caucasian donors. In a later genetic analysis, genome-wide SNP genotypes for about 65% of the roughly 670 donors were used, and that subset was treated as a discovery cohort. The study used immunosequencing to profile the T cell repertoires of approximately 640 subjects and linked those repertoires to cytomegalovirus serostatus. An early release covering roughly 640 HLA-typed donors comprised around 300 gigabases of sequencing data and around 86 million unique TCR sequences. To study patterns of TCR occurrence, a later analysis re-analyzed previously published TCR beta repertoires from 500 to 850 donors and added high-resolution HLA genotyping. Donor age, sex, ethnicity and CMV serostatus were compiled alongside the repertoire data. An earlier analysis of around 640 of the donors used high-throughput TCR beta sequencing to judge whether each TCR beta V gene segment behaved as functional or pseudogenic. Rather than using new phenotypic data, the later analysis identified candidate immune exposures from TCR beta sequences and from how often those sequences occurred across donors. To predict cytomegalovirus infection status, the study brought together high-throughput TCR immunosequencing, statistical association of individual TCRs with disease status, and machine learning. Across about 370 genotyped donors of the cohort, an average of about 240,000 unique TCR beta nucleotide sequences per donor were sequenced, and about a sixth of those sequences were non-productive. The study aimed to test whether cataloging public T cell receptors could reveal signatures of past pathogen exposure. Beyond this particular receptor, the publication reports: A cluster of highly shared sequence variants was judged likely to represent a technical artifact of the sequencing pipeline. In a later analysis, most CMV-associated TCR beta chains were found to appear HLA-restricted, with HLA associations seemingly driven largely by CMV exposure. In vitro tests confirmed that a few of the cytomegalovirus-associated TCR beta chains recognize cytomegalovirus antigens. Assigning TCR associations to individual alleles was difficult when HLA alleles, especially DR and DQ, strongly co-occurred. The 87-base-pair reads could not distinguish some IMGT-functional V segments, including TRBV6-2 and TRBV6-3, so those segments were excluded. The only immune exposure information available for the cohort was CMV serostatus. A later analysis reported that several top co-occurrence clusters appeared linked to parvovirus B19, influenza, CMV and Epstein-Barr virus. HLA typing was unavailable for some donors at each locus, so association tests used only the typed subset. The study gave a list of 150 to 200 TCR beta chains associated with cytomegalovirus. Most TCR sequences were seen in very few donors, while some public TCRs were found in many individuals. In a later genetic analysis, a missense DCLRE1C variant was associated with V-gene and J-gene trimming of TCR beta chains, and the association was replicated in an independent cohort. A further reported finding was that TCR beta sequences accurately predicted the HLA-A and HLA-B alleles for most subjects in the first cohort. This cohort had only TCR beta chains sequenced, and the lack of alpha or paired-chain data limited which features could be detected. According to the authors, the approach could potentially be generalized to other disease states and immunological phenotypes. Linkage disequilibrium might explain the correlated functional status among segregating V segments, but an unknown experimental factor could not be ruled out. Because counts were too low, some 17 rarely observed V segments, including chromosome 9 orphons, were left out of the earlier analysis of 587 of the donors. In a later analysis, the rate of TCR association differed among HLA loci, with DRB1 alleles having the most associated TCRs and HLA-C alleles having the fewest. A later analysis associated roughly 17,000 TCR beta sequences with specific HLA alleles at a false discovery rate of 0.05. The classifier was reported to diagnose cytomegalovirus status with high specificity and sensitivity in both the original cohort and the validation cohort. In a later genetic analysis, fewer N-insertions in productive TCRs were reported among donors in an Asian-associated ancestry cluster than the roughly 710-donor mean. An earlier analysis of approximately 570 of the donors showed that most TCR beta V segments appeared in productive rearrangements either about 87% or about 30% of the time, which broadly matched IMGT annotations. In a later analysis, HLA-associated TCR beta chains were found to be more clonally expanded and to have lower generation probabilities than equally common non-associated chains. Roughly uniform sequencing depth across donors was assumed in presence/absence analyses, although this assumption may not hold.

This clone has just one count. The antigen it recognizes is unknown. Per-base qualities were not stored, and no clone one base away is much larger. Library construction relied on the immunoSEQ multiplex PCR assay. For the multiplex PCR, a mixture combining 60 forward primers for TCR Vbeta segments and 13 reverse primers for TCR Jbeta segments was used. Amplification of the CDR3 region of rearranged TCR beta genes was performed with a multiplex PCR assay on genomic DNA. Amplified TCR beta libraries were sequenced as 87-base-pair reads on the Illumina HiSeq System. For the original study's pipeline: In a later analysis, roughly 80 million unique TCR beta chains were counted across the roughly 670 repertoires, and around 10 million of these chains were shared by at least two donors. Raw reads were error-corrected and collapsed into unique sequences with a nearest-neighbor algorithm that merged closely related sequences to remove PCR and sequencing errors. To assign V, D and J gene segments, CDR3 sequences were aligned to IMGT reference sequences. For a sequence to be retained, at least a six-nucleotide match to both a V gene segment and a J gene segment was required. A rearrangement counted as productive if the CDR3 had no stop codons and remained in frame with V and J, and every other rearrangement counted as non-productive. Following IMGT convention, CDR3 was defined as the stretch from the second conserved V-encoded cysteine up to the conserved J-encoded phenylalanine. In an earlier analysis of more than 550 of the donors, sequences lacking an unambiguous match to a single V gene segment were excluded. An earlier analysis of approximately 590 of the donors classified V segments as functional when productive rearrangements were above 56.7% and as segregating when the standard deviation between donors was above 5%. To diagnose cytomegalovirus status from the catalog of TCR beta chain sequences, a statistical classification framework was built. A later analysis assigned V and J genes by comparing TCR nucleotide sequences with IMGT/GENE-DB human TR gene sequences. In a later analysis, CDR3 sequences and most-parsimonious VDJ recombination scenarios were assigned using the TCRdist pipeline. In a later analysis, each TCR beta chain was defined by its CDR3 amino acid sequence together with its V-gene family, and reads lacking a unique V-gene family were excluded. To address suspected cross-contamination and a sequencing artifact, a later analysis removed 592 highly shared, low-generation-probability nucleotide sequences. In a later analysis, a clonal expansion index for each public chain was calculated from normalized within-repertoire ranks of inferred template counts. In a later analysis, generation probabilities were computed using a VDJ recombination model fitted to out-of-frame rearrangements, and the results were checked against IGoR. A later analysis scored TCR-TCR, TCR-HLA and TCR-CMV co-occurrence with hypergeometric tests, applying a repertoire-size bias correction to TCR pairs. To estimate false discovery rates, a later analysis permuted the HLA or CMV assignments 20 times. A later analysis grouped co-occurring TCRs with DBSCAN, adding TCRdist sequence similarity when clustering within HLA-allele-positive subsets. Repertoires with fewer than 30,000 or more than 120,000 public chains were left out of co-occurrence clustering, as were a few repertoires with anomalous nucleotide sharing. This immuneACCESS table, as held by TCRdb, lists in-frame sequences with V and J called but not all clones. Of the missing ones, under half trace to an unresolved V gene in checked studies; the others have no known cause. The V and J calls and clone size come from that table; D and trimming were worked out from the DNA. For this sample the table gives 150,000 or so clones, of which over 70% were detected only once. Of the sample, roughly 3% falls within the top ten clones.

The cohort was made up of about 670 healthy bone marrow donors. At the time of sampling, every cohort member was nominally healthy, though immune exposures that went unrecorded were likely present. The donor tested CMV seropositive, placing the donor among the roughly 270 seropositive members of the cohort. A peripheral blood sample was provided by each donor, and peripheral blood mononuclear cells were used for TCR beta sequencing. Genomic DNA extraction from the blood cell samples was performed with the Qiagen DNeasy Blood Extraction Kit. From cysteine to phenylalanine, the CDR3 is 15 amino acids long. Only CDR3 DNA remains: 45 bases, in frame from the first base. The germline V and J ends show losses of 6 bases and 8 bases respectively, and no gene match explains 13 bases of the junction. Sequences SNHLY (CDR1) and FYNNEI (CDR2) are obtained from the germline V gene.

The sequence is built from TRBV2 and TRBJ1-2; TRBD1 agrees with 9 junctional bases. This receptor was identified in a woman aged 50 to 60 in good health and CMV-seropositive. Material: PBMCs. The CDR3 protein sequence reads: CASRPSTGGGIGYTF. The DNA sequence is TGTGCCAGCAGGCCCTCGACAGGGGGTGGTATAGGCTACACCTTC.